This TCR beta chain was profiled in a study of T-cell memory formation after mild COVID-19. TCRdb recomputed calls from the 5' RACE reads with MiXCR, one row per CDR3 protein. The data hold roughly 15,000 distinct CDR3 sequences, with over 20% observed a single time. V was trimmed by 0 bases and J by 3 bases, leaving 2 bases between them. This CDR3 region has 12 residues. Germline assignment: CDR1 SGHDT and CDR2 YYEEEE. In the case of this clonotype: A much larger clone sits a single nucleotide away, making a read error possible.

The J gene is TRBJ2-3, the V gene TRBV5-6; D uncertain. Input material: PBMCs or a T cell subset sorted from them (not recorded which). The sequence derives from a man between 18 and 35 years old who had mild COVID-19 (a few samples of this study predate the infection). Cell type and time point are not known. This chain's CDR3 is CASSLATDTQYF. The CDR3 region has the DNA TGTGCCAGCAGCTTGGCGACAGATACGCAGTATTTT. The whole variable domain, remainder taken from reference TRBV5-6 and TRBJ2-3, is DAGVTQSPTHLIKTRGQQVTLRCSPKSGHDTVSWYQQALGQGPQFIFQYYEEEERQRGNFPDRFSGHQFPNYSSELNVNALLLGDSALYLCASSLATDTQYFGPGTRLTVL.